Below, 15 T cell receptor beta chains from the same sample are listed, as sequenced in a study of human T cells and chemical hapten exposure. TCRdb ran MiXCR on the RACE reads and lists one entry per CDR3 protein. The sample has approximately 34,000 distinct CDR3 sequences, around 6.5% seen once. Noted time point: patch test 1, 2 weeks after DPC sensitization. As to treatment: therapeutic diphenylcyclopropenone sensitization with weekly scalp DPC. Blood, whole and unfractionated, served as the source for total RNA extraction. The material sequenced was whole blood, taken in connection with sensitization to the hapten diphenylcyclopropenone (DPC). Source of these receptors: a woman aged 25 to 39 with alopecia areata. Some clones in this sample may be carry-over from other donors' samples.

This clonotype was counted ten times or more. The CDR3 DNA sequence: TGTGCCAGCAGTGGGACTAGCGGGGCTGGGATCTACAATGAGCAGTTCTTC. This translates into CASSGTSGAGIYNEQFF. The chain uses TRBV2 and TRBJ2-1, with 12 bases matching TRBD2. The CDR3 loop spans 17 amino acids. The V segment lost 4 bases and the J segment 3 bases; nucleotides outside the gene matches: 7. Germline values: CDR1 SNHLY, CDR2 FYNNEI.

This chain uses TRBV5-1 with TRBJ1-1; TRBD1 aligns across 11 bases. Per germline, CDR1 SGHRS and CDR2 YFSETQ. The CDR3 has 15 residues. With V trimmed by 0 bases and J by 7 bases, 5 bases remained unmatched. CDR3 residues: CASSLGRDRGIEAFF. The CDR3 nucleotides are TGCGCCAGCAGCTTGGGACGGGACAGGGGGATTGAAGCTTTCTTT.

This clonotype appeared a few times. V gene TRBV28 combines with J gene TRBJ2-5; the D gene could be TRBD1 or TRBD2 (6 bases each). This CDR3 comprises 12 residues. The germline gives CDR1 MDHEN, CDR2 SYDVKM. Trimming took 6 bases from V and 3 from J, leaving 8 bases between them. The CDR3 here is CASREGEETQYF. The CDR3 nucleotides read TGTGCCAGCAGGGAGGGGGAAGAGACCCAGTACTTC.

The chain links TRBV5-1 to TRBJ1-2, with D possibly TRBD1 on 5 matching bases. CDR3 length: 14 amino acids. Germline V gene sequence: CDR1 SGHRS, CDR2 YFSETQ. Trimming left V 0 bases short and J 4 bases short, with 10 bases between. In DNA, the CDR3 is TGCGCCAGCAGCTTGGGGAACGGGGCCTATGGCTACACCTTC. This encodes CASSLGNGAYGYTF.

The chain is built from TRBV30 and TRBJ2-1, with a tentative D call TRBD2 (6 bases). Germline CDR1 GTSNPN, CDR2 SVGIG (reference sequence). The V and J ends lost 4 bases and 10 bases respectively, with 23 bases between them. This CDR3 contains 15 residues. CDR3 sequence (DNA): TGTGCCTGGACCAGGGACGGAGGGTGGTTAATGGAGCAGTTCTTC. Protein sequence: CAWTRDGGWLMEQFF. The full variable domain, its missing parts supplied by reference TRBV30 and TRBJ2-1, is SQTIHQWPATLVQPVGSPLSLECTVEGTSNPNLYWYRQAAGRGLQLLFYSVGIGQISSEVPQNLSASRPQDRQFILSSKKLLLSDSGFYLCAWTRDGGWLMEQFFGPGTRLTVL.

This clonotype was seen many times. The V call is TRBV24-1, the J call TRBJ1-5, with TRBD1 matching over 8 bases. The CDR3 is 17 amino acids. From germline, CDR1 is KGHDR and CDR2 SFDVKD. The junction had 10 bases not matched to a gene; V was cut back by 3 bases and J by 4 bases. The CDR3 DNA is TGTGCCACCAGTGATCCACAGGGGGACCTGTGGAATCAGCCCCAGCATTTT. Protein product: CATSDPQGDLWNQPQHF.

This clonotype appeared many times. This chain connects TRBV6-2 or TRBV6-3 to TRBJ1-5; D is ambiguous. The CDR3 consists of 16 residues. CDR1 is MNHEY and CDR2 is SVGEGT in the germline V gene. The V gene lost 6 bases and the J gene lost 3 bases, with 18 bases spanning the gap. The chain's CDR3 is CASSRSLSVHNQPQHF. The CDR3 DNA follows: TGTGCCAGCAGCCGATCCCTCTCGGTTCACAATCAGCCCCAGCATTTT.

J is TRBJ2-1 and V is TRBV5-4; 7 nucleotides align to TRBD2. Germline CDR1 SGHNT, CDR2 YYREEE (reference sequence). V shed 0 bases, J shed 2 bases, and the junction held 5 bases outside the gene matches. This CDR3 comprises 16 residues. The CDR3, as DNA: TGTGCCAGCAGCTTGGGCTTGGGGGGGACCTACAATGAGCAGTTCTTC. It codes for CASSLGLGGTYNEQFF.

This chain's CDR3 is CASSLSTGAGSEQYF. CDR3 in DNA: TGTGCCAGCAGTTTATCGACAGGGGCTGGCAGCGAGCAGTACTTC. The chain combines TRBV12-3 or TRBV12-4 with TRBJ2-7, with 8 bases fitting TRBD1. This CDR3 is 15 amino acids long. V lost 2 bases and J lost 6; bases outside the gene matches: 9.

The chain's CDR3 is CASSLPGVGQPQHF. For the CDR3, the DNA is TGTGCCAGCAGTTTACCGGGGGTGGGACAGCCCCAGCATTTT. This chain uses TRBV12-3 or TRBV12-4 with TRBJ1-5; TRBD1 is a possible D gene (5 bases). The CDR3 is 14 residues long. The V gene lost 2 bases and the J gene lost 7 bases, with 12 bases spanning the gap.

This clonotype was seen many times. The chain employs TRBV4-1 and TRBJ2-7; 9 nucleotides align to TRBD2. CDR1 is MGHRA and CDR2 is YSYEKL in the germline V gene. The CDR3 runs 15 residues. The J segment lost 4 bases and the V segment lost 3 bases, leaving 7 bases of the junction unmatched. In DNA, the CDR3 is TGCGCCAGCAGCCAGAGCGGGGGGCCCGATTACGAGCAGTACTTC. Its translation: CASSQSGGPDYEQYF.

There are a few counts of this clonotype. CDR3 protein: CASSLMLNQPQHF. CDR3 sequence (DNA): TGTGCCAGCAGCTTAATGCTCAATCAGCCCCAGCATTTT. The chain uses TRBV7-3 and TRBJ1-5, with D unclear. The CDR3 covers 13 residues. The V gene's germline CDR1 is SGHTA and CDR2 FQGTGA. V gave up 1 base and J gave up 3 bases, with 4 bases separating them.

V is TRBV7-9 and J is TRBJ1-1; D unresolved. The CDR3 has 11 amino acids. Between the trimmed V and J ends, which lost 5 bases and 7 bases, there was a span of 8 bases. Germline V gene lookup returns CDR1 SEHNR and CDR2 FQNEAQ (reference sequence). The CDR3 coding sequence is TGTGCCAGCAGCCCAGACGGTGAAGCTTTCTTT. This codes for CASSPDGEAFF.

The sample holds many counts of this clonotype. The chain employs TRBV11-2 and TRBJ2-7; D remains unclear. Germline lookup yields CDR1 SGHAT and CDR2 FQNNGV. V was shortened by 1 base and J by 3 bases, with 7 bases between the two germline ends. There are 13 residues in the CDR3. CDR3 residues: CASSLAHNYEQYF. The CDR3 nucleotides are TGTGCCAGCAGCTTAGCACACAACTACGAGCAGTACTTC.

This clonotype was seen only a few times. The chain recombines TRBV20-1 with TRBJ1-2; D perhaps matches TRBD1 (5 bases). In germline, CDR1 is DFQATT, CDR2 SNEGSKA (reference sequence). V dropped 2 bases and J dropped 8 bases, with 12 bases sitting between them. This CDR3 has 12 residues. The CDR3 sequence: CSARIQGWGYTF. CDR3 nucleotide sequence: TGCAGTGCTAGAATCCAGGGTTGGGGCTACACCTTC.